This TCR beta chain emerged from a study of neurological immune-mediated disorders. This clonotype was seen only a few times. The team produced cDNA through 5'RACE using 10-nucleotide random UMIs. TCRdb redid the calling of the 5' RACE reads with MiXCR, one entry per CDR3 protein. Of tens of thousands of distinct CDR3 sequences listed, roughly an eighth are singletons. This CDR3 spans 15 amino acids. The trim removed 8 bases at V and 4 bases at J, leaving 8 bases unmatched. Looked up from germline, CDR1 is KGHSH and CDR2 is LQKENI. Source material: PBMCs. The chain carries TRBV18 and TRBJ2-2; 9 bases align to TRBD1. The origin of this receptor is a woman aged 55-70 years with HTLV-1-associated myelopathy (HAM/TSP). The CDR3 protein is CASTSGTGPTGELFF. Written as DNA, the CDR3 is TGTGCCAGCACCTCCGGGACAGGGCCCACCGGGGAGCTGTTTTTT.